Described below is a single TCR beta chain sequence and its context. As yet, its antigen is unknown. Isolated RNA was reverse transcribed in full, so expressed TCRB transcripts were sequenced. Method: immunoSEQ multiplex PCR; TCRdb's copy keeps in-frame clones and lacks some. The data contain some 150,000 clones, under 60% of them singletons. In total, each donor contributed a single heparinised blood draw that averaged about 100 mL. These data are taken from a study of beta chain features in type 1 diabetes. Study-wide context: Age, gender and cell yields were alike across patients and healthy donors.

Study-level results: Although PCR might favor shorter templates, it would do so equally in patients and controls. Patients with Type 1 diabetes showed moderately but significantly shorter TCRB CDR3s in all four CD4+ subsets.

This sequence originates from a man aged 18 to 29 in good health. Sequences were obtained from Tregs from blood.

CDR3: CASSTGQYSNQPQHF. The DNA of the CDR3 is TGTGCCAGTAGTACCGGACAGTATAGCAATCAGCCCCAGCATTTT. The chain is built from TRBV19 and TRBJ1-5, with a weak D call TRBD1 (6 bases). This CDR3 is built from 15 residues. Trimming took 4 bases from V and 0 from J, leaving 10 bases between them. Germline V gene sequence: CDR1 LNHDA, CDR2 SQIVND (reference sequence).